A selection of T cell receptor beta chains follows, all from one sample in a study of read filtering for tumor transcriptome and immune sequencing. MiXCR, applied by TCRdb to the reads, yields one record per CDR3 protein. This table holds about 130,000 distinct CDR3 sequences, 13% found once. Specimen: a population of CD138-negative cells sorted from bone marrow. The receptors stem from a donor older than 35 with multiple myeloma. Each CDR3 is given with its conserved first and last residue. Each record gives: D gene, J gene, clone size, V gene, CDR3 DNA, CDR3 protein. A D gene is named only where the DNA matches it firmly. Some rows have no size entry. The others give once, few or many, or a class for an expanded clone.

TRBD2	TRBJ2-1	many	TRBV4-1	TGCGCCAGCAGCCAAGAAGGGAGCGGGGGGGAATACAATGAGCAGTTCTTC	CASSQEGSGGEYNEQFF
.	TRBJ2-7	many	TRBV7-6	TGTGCCAGCAGCTTAGATGTACCGGGGGGCGAGGTAGAGCTGGGGTACGAGCAGTACTTC	CASSLDVPGGEVELGYEQYF
.	TRBJ1-1	many	TRBV27	TGTGCCAGCCGCCGGTGGAACACTGAAGCTTTCTTT	CASRRWNTEAFF
TRBD1	TRBJ1-5	many	TRBV24-1	TGTGCCACCAGTGAAGGACAGGGGGCGAATCAGCCCCAGCATTTT	CATSEGQGANQPQHF
TRBD2	TRBJ2-4	many	TRBV7-9	TGTGCCAGCAGCTTACAATGGACGGGCGTTCTACGGGAGGCCCCTCACGTTCAGTACTTC	CASSLQWTGVLREAPHVQYF
TRBD1	TRBJ1-1	many	TRBV7-9	TGTGCCAGCAGCTTAGGCAGGGGGCCGCCGAAGAACACTGAAGCTTTCTTT	CASSLGRGPPKNTEAFF
.	TRBJ2-5	few	TRBV2	TGTGCCAGCAGCCGAAACTGGCAGGAGACCCAGTACTTC	CASSRNWQETQYF
TRBD1	TRBJ2-1	many	TRBV3-1	TGTGCCAGCAGCCAATCTACAGGGGGCAGGAACTACAATGAGCAGTTCTTC	CASSQSTGGRNYNEQFF
.	TRBJ1-1	.	TRBV7-9	TGTGCCAGCAGCGACGGGGGCACTGAAGCTTTCTTT	CASSDGGTEAFF
.	TRBJ2-7	many	TRBV7-2	TGTGCCAGCAGCTCCCCCGTTTCGATGGAGCAGTACTTC	CASSSPVSMEQYF
.	TRBJ1-5	few	TRBV7-9	TGTGCCAGCAGCTTGAGCGGGGGGATTCAGCCCCAGCATTTT	CASSLSGGIQPQHF
.	TRBJ1-5	few	TRBV15	TGTGCCACCAGCAGTCCAGGGATTGTTGGCAATCAGCCCCAGCATTTT	CATSSPGIVGNQPQHF
.	TRBJ2-3	many	TRBV5-6	TGTGCCAGCAGCTTCGCCCTGGCAGATACGCAGTATTTT	CASSFALADTQYF
.	TRBJ1-2	.	TRBV30	TGTGCCTGGAGAGGTGTCCGATTTGCCCTGGGGAGAGGAACCTTC	CAWRGVRFALGRGTF
TRBD1	TRBJ2-3	many	TRBV18	TGTGCCAGCTCACCAGGCACAGGGGGCAGGGATACGCAGTATTTT	CASSPGTGGRDTQYF
.	TRBJ2-5	few	TRBV28	TGTGCCAGCAGTTACTCGGGGGCCTACCAAGAGACCCAGTACTTC	CASSYSGAYQETQYF
.	TRBJ1-1	many	TRBV11-1	TGTGCCAGCAGCTTAGCACTTGGGGGGCATGCTGAAGCTTTCTTT	CASSLALGGHAEAFF
.	TRBJ1-1	.	TRBV6-5	TGTGCCAGCAGTCAGGGGCTGACAGCGGGCACTGAAGCTTTCTTT	CASSQGLTAGTEAFF
TRBD1	TRBJ2-1	many	TRBV29-1	TGCAGCGCCACTCGCCGACAGGGAGAGTACGAGCAGTTCTTC	CSATRRQGEYEQFF
.	TRBJ2-2	many	TRBV12-3/TRBV12-4	TGTGCCAGCAGTTTCGTTCAGAACACCGGGGAGCTGTTTTTT	CASSFVQNTGELFF
.	TRBJ2-5	many	TRBV5-1	TGCGCCAGCAGCTTACTCCCCCACTCTTCAGAGACCCAGTACTTC	CASSLLPHSSETQYF
TRBD1	TRBJ2-1	many	TRBV7-2	TGTGCCAGCAGCCCGGACAGGGGAGCCTACAATGAGCAGTTCTTC	CASSPDRGAYNEQFF
TRBD1	TRBJ1-1	many	TRBV29-1	TGCAGCGTTACCCCCGGGACAGGTCTGATGAACACTGAAGCTTTCTTT	CSVTPGTGLMNTEAFF
.	TRBJ2-7	.	TRBV19	TGTGCCGCTTTGGGGAACGAGCAGTACTTC	CAALGNEQYF
TRBD1	TRBJ1-5	few	TRBV7-2	TGTGCCAGCAGCCACGGGCAGGGGGAGAATCAGCCCCAGCATTTT	CASSHGQGENQPQHF
.	TRBJ2-7	many	TRBV15	TGTGCCACCAGCAGACTGGATTCGAGCTCCTACGAGCAGTACTTC	CATSRLDSSSYEQYF
TRBD1	TRBJ1-1	many	TRBV6-6	TGTGCCAGCACTCTGGACAGGGGGTACACTGAAGCTTTCTTT	CASTLDRGYTEAFF
.	TRBJ2-1	many	TRBV29-1	TGCAGCGTGGAGCCGGGACTTCTAAATGAGCAGTTCTTC	CSVEPGLLNEQFF